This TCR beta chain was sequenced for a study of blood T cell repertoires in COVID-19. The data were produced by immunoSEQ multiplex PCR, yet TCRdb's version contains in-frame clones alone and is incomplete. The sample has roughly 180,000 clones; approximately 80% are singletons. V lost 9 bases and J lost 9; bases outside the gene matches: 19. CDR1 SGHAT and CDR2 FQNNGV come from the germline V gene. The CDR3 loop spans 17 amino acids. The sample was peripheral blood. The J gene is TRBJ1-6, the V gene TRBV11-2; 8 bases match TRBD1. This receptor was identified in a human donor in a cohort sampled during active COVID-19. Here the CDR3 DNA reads TGTGCCAGTGCAAGCTTACGCAGGGGGCGATTTGGTTCACCCCTCCACTTT. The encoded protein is CASASLRRGRFGSPLHF.